This T cell receptor (beta chain) is drawn from a study of Graves' ophthalmopathy and Graves' hyperthyroidism. V was clipped by 5 bases and J by 6 bases, with 13 bases between them. Germline lookup yields CDR1 SGHTA and CDR2 FQGNSA. This CDR3 region has 14 residues. This clonotype showed up just a few times. Amplified material comprised TCR beta CDR3 regions derived from RNA transcripts. Second-round multiplex PCR came after a first-round RT-PCR that employed HTBI primers. One entry per CDR3 protein, called by TCRdb with MiXCR from the multiplex PCR reads. The table lists around 1,200,000 distinct CDR3 sequences, about 35% of them singletons.

The gene calls are TRBV7-2 and TRBJ2-2, with D uncertain. This receptor was obtained from an adult man with Graves' hyperthyroidism. Source material: peripheral blood or thyroid tissue (not recorded which). The CDR3 DNA reads as TGTGCCAGCAGCCCACATTTCGGTTCCGGGGAGCTGTTTTTT. Translation: CASSPHFGSGELFF.